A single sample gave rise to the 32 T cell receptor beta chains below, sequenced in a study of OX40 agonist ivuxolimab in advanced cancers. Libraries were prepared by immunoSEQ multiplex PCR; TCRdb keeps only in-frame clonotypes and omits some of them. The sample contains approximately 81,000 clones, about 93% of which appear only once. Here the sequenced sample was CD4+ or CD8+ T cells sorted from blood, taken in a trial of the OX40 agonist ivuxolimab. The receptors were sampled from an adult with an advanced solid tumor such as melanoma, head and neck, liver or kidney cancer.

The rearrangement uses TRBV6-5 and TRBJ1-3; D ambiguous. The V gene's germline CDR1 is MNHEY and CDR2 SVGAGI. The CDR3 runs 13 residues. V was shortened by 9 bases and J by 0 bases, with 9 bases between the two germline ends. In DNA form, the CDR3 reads TGTGCCAGAAACGGTAGCTCTGGAAACACCATATATTTT. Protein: CARNGSSGNTIYF.

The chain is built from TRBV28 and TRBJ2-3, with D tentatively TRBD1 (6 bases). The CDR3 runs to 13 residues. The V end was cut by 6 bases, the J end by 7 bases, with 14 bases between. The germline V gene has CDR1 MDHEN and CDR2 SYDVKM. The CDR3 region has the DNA TGTGCCAGCAGCCGACCGGACAGCCATACGCAGTATTTT. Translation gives CASSRPDSHTQYF.

The CDR3 coding sequence is TGTGCCAGCAGCTTAGACGTGGGACTAGTAATCACCGGGGAGCTGTTTTTT. Its protein is CASSLDVGLVITGELFF. The chain links TRBV7-9 to TRBJ2-2; 8 bases are a match to TRBD2. Losses at the gene ends were 1 base for V and 4 bases for J; bases not matched to a gene: 8. The V gene's germline CDR1 is SEHNR and CDR2 FQNEAQ (reference sequence). The length of the CDR3 is 17 residues.

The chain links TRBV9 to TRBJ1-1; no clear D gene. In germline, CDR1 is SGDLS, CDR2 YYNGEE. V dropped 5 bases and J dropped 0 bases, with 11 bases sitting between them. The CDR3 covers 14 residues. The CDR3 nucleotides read TGTGCCAGCAGTCTTGGAGGGATGAACACTGAAGCTTTCTTT. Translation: CASSLGGMNTEAFF.

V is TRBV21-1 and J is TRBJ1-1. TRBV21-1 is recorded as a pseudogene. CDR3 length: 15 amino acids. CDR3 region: CASSKVRRQNTEAFF. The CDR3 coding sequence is TGTGCCAGCAGCAAAGTAAGGCGGCAGAACACTGAAGCTTTCTTT.

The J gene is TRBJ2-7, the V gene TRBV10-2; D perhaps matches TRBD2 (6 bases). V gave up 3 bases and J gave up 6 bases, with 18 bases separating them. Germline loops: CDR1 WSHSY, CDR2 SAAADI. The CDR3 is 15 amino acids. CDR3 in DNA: TGCGCCAGCAGTGAATGGGTGGTCGTGGGGGGCGAGCAGTACTTC. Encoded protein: CASSEWVVVGGEQYF.

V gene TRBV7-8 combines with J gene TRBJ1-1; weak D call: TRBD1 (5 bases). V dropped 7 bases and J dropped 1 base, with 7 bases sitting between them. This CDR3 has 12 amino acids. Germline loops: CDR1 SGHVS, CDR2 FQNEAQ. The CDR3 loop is CASTRGNTEAFF. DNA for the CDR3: TGTGCCAGCACTAGGGGGAACACTGAAGCTTTCTTT.

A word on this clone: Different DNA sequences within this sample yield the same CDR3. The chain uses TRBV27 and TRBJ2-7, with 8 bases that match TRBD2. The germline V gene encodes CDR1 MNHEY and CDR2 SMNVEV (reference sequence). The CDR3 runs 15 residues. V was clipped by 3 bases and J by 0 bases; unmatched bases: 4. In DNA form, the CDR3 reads TGTGCCAGCAGTTTGAGCGGGGGAAGCTCCTACGAGCAGTACTTC. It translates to CASSLSGGSSYEQYF.

The CDR3 region has the DNA TGCAGCGTTGAGGGCAGGGTCTCTGGGGCCAACGTCCTGACTTTC. It is translated as CSVEGRVSGANVLTF. This chain connects TRBV29-1 to TRBJ2-6; tentatively, D is TRBD1 (5 bases). Germline V gives CDR1 SQVTM, CDR2 ANQGSEA. This CDR3 is 15 amino acids long. V lost 3 bases and J 0 bases, leaving 9 bases between the germline ends.

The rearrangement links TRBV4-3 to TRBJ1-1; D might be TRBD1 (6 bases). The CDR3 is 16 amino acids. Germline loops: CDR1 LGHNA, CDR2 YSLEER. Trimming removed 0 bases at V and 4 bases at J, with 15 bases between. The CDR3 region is CASSQDVTGASTEAFF. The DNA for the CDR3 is TGCGCCAGCAGCCAAGATGTTACGGGGGCGAGCACTGAAGCTTTCTTT.

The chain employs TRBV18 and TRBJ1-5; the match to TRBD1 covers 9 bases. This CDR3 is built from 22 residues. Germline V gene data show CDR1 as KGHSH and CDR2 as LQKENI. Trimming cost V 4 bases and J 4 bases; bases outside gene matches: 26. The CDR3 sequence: CASSLTGPGQGVGMRQNQPQHF. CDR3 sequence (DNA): TGTGCCAGCTCACTTACCGGACCGGGACAGGGCGTTGGAATGCGCCAAAATCAGCCCCAGCATTTT.

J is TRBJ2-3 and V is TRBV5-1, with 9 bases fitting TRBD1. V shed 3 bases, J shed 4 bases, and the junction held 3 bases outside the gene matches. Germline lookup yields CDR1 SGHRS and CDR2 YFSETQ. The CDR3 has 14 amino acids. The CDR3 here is CASSSWTGADTQYF. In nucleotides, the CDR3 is TGCGCCAGCAGCTCGTGGACAGGGGCAGATACGCAGTATTTT.

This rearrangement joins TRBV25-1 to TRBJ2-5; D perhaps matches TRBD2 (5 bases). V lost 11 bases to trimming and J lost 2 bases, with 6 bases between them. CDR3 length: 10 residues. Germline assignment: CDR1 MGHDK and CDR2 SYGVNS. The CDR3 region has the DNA TGTGCCTCGGGGCAAGAGACCCAGTACTTC. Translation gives CASGQETQYF.

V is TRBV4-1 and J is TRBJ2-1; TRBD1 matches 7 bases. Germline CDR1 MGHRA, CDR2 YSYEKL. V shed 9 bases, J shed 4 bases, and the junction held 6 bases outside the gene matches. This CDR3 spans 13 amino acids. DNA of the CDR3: TGCGCCAGTCAGGACAGGTCATACAATGAGCAGTTCTTC. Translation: CASQDRSYNEQFF.

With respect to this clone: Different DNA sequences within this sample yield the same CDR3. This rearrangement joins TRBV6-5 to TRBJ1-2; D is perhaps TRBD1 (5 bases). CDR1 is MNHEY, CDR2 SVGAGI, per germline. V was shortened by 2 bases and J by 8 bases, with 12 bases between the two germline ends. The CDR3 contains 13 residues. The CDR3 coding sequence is TGTGCCAGCAGTTACAGCCGGGGGGACGGCTACACCTTC. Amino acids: CASSYSRGDGYTF.

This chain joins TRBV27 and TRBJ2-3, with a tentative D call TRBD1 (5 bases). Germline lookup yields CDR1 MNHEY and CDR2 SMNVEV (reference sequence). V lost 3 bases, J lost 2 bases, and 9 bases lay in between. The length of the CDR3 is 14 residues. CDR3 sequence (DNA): TGTGCCAGCAGTTTTGGACATAACACAGATACGCAGTATTTT. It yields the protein CASSFGHNTDTQYF.

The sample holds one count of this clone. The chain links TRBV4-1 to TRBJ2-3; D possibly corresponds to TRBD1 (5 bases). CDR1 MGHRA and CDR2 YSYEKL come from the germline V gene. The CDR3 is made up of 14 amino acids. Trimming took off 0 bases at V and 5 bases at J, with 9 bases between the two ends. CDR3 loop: CASSQELGRDTQYF. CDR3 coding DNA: TGCGCCAGCAGCCAAGAGTTGGGGCGAGATACGCAGTATTTT.

For the CDR3, the DNA is TGTGCCTGGAGTGTATTCCCCGCGGATCAGCCCCAGCATTTT. This codes for CAWSVFPADQPQHF. J is TRBJ1-5 and V is TRBV30; no clear D. CDR1 and CDR2 from the germline V gene are GTSNPN and SVGIG (reference sequence). Deletions cut 0 bases from V and 5 bases from J, with 11 bases between. This CDR3 spans 14 amino acids. Complete variable domain (other parts from reference TRBV30 and TRBJ1-5): SQTIHQWPATLVQPVGSPLSLECTVEGTSNPNLYWYRQAAGRGLQLLFYSVGIGQISSEVPQNLSASRPQDRQFILSSKKLLLSDSGFYLCAWSVFPADQPQHFGDGTRLSIL.

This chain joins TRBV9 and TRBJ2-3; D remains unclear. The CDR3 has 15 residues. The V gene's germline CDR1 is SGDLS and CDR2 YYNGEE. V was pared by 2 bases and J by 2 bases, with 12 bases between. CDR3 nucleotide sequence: TGTGCCAGCAGCGTTTGGGGATCGGACACAGATACGCAGTATTTT. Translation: CASSVWGSDTDTQYF.

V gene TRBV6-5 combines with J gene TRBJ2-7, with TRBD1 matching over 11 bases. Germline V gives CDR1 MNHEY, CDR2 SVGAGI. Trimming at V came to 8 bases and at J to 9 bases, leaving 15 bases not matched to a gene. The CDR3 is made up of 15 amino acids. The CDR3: CASYGAGTGGIGQYF. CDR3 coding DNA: TGTGCCAGCTACGGGGCCGGGACAGGGGGAATCGGGCAGTACTTC.

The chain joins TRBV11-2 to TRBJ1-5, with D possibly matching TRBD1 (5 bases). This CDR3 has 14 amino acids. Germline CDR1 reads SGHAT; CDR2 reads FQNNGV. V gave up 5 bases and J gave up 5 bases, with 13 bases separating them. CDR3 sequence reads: CASSGDSIDQPQHF. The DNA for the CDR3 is TGTGCCAGCAGCGGAGACAGCATCGATCAGCCCCAGCATTTT.

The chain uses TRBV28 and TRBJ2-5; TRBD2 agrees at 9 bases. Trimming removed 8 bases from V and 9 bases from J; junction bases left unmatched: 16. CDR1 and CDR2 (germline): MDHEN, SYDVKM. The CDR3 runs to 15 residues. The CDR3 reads CASGAGLAGSGPQYF. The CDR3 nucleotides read TGTGCCAGCGGGGCGGGACTAGCCGGGTCGGGGCCCCAGTACTTC.

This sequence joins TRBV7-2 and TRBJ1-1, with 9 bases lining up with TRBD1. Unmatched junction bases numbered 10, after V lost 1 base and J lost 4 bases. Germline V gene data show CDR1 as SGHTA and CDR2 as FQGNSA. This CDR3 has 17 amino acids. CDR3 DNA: TGTGCCAGCAGCTTAGTTAGGGGGGACAGGGCGGGCACTGAAGCTTTCTTT. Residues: CASSLVRGDRAGTEAFF. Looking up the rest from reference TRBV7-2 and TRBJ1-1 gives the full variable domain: GAGVSQSPSNKVTEKGKDVELRCDPISGHTALYWYRQSLGQGLEFLIYFQGNSAPDKSGLPSDRFSAERTGGSVSTLTIQRTQQEDSAVYLCASSLVRGDRAGTEAFFGQGTRLTVV.

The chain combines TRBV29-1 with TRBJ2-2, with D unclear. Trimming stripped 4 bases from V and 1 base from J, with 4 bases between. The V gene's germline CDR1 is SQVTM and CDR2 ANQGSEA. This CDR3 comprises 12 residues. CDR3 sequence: CSVARNTGELFF. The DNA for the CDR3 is TGCAGCGTTGCGAGGAACACCGGGGAGCTGTTTTTT.

Written as DNA, the CDR3 is TGTGCCAGCAGTCCGGGCCGACCTAATAGCAATCAGCCCCAGCATTTT. Its protein product is CASSPGRPNSNQPQHF. The V gene is TRBV5-8, the J gene TRBJ1-5; D is ambiguous. Trimming stripped 5 bases from V and 0 bases from J, with 15 bases between. CDR1 SGHTS and CDR2 YDEGEE come from the germline V gene. The CDR3 sequence is 16 residues long.

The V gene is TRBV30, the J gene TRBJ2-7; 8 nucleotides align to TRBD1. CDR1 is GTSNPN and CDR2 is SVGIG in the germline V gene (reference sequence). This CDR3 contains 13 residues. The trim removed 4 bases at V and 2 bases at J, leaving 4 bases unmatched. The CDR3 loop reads CAWTGQVTYEQYF. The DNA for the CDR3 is TGTGCCTGGACGGGACAGGTCACCTACGAGCAGTACTTC.

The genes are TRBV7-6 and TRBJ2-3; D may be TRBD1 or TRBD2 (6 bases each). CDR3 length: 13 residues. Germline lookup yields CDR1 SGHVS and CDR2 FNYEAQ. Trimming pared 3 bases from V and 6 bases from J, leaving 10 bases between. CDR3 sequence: CASSFGGGDTQYF. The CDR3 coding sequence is TGTGCCAGCAGCTTCGGGGGCGGGGATACGCAGTATTTT.

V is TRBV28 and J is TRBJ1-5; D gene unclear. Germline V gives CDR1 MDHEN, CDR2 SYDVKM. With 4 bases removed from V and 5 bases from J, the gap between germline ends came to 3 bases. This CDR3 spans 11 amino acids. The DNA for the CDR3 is TGTGCCAGCAGTTCCCATCAGCCCCAGCATTTT. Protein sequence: CASSSHQPQHF.

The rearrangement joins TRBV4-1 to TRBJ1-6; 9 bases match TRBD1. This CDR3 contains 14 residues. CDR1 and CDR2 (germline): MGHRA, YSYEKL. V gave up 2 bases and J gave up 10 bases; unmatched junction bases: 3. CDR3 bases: TGCGCCAGCAGCCAAACAGGGGGCCTCTCACCCCTCCACTTT. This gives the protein CASSQTGGLSPLHF.

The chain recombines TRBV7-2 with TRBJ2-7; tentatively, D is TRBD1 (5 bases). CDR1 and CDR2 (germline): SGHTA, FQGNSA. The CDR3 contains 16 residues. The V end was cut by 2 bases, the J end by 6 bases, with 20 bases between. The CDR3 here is CASSLRLAGKMGEQYF. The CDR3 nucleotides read TGTGCCAGCAGCTTAAGGCTTGCAGGGAAGATGGGCGAGCAGTACTTC.

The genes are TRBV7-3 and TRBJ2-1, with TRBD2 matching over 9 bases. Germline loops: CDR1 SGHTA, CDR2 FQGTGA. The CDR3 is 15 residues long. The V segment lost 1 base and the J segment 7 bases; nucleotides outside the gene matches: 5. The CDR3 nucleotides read TGTGCCAGCAGCTTAAGCGGGAGGGCCCCGAATGAGCAGTTCTTC. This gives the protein CASSLSGRAPNEQFF.

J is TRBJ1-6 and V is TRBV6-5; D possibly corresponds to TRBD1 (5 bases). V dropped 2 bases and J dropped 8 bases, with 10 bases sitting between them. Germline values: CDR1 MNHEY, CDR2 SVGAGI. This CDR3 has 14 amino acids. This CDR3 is CASSYGQGYSPLHF. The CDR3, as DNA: TGTGCCAGCAGTTACGGCCAGGGATATTCACCCCTCCACTTT.